This TCR beta chain was recorded in a study of blood T cells in healthy people across ages (dated by TCRdb to between 2015 and 2017). At the level of the whole study: In model experiments, template switching captured roughly one uniquely barcoded TCR beta cDNA molecule for every two T cells. To track age-related changes in TCR beta repertoire diversity, the study relied on deep sequencing normalized with unique cDNA molecular identifiers. The donors were split into four age groups: young (average about 15 years), middle-aged (around 40), aged (roughly 68) and long-lived (approximately 89). To avoid experimental bias, donors of different ages were distributed randomly across sequencing lanes. The study analyzed two additional independent replicas of 1 million unique cDNA reads from the same blood draw for two donors, one aged 18 to 29 and one aged 80 or older.

Systemically healthy Caucasian individuals from Russia, 39 in total and aged about 6 to 100 years, were included as donors. Roughly 9 milliliters of peripheral blood were drawn from each donor into EDTA-treated Vacutainer tubes. Ficoll-Paque density-gradient centrifugation was used to isolate PBMCs, with at least 6.5 million per sample. Trizol reagent was used to extract total RNA from PBMCs, with at least 5.5 micrograms per sample. The percentages of naive CD45RAhigh/CD27high T cells were determined by flow cytometry on a PBMC aliquot from every donor. What the authors observed across the whole study: Estimates of total diversity from one million sequenced T cells were regarded as lower bounds and underestimates. Compared with the aged group, the long-lived group had more naive CD4+ T cells, fewer expanded clones and increased TCR diversity, a pattern suggesting age selection. Observed TCR beta diversity correlated strongly with the percentage of naive T cells measured by flow cytometry. Because profiling used bulk unsorted PBMCs, naive and antigen-experienced compartments could not be compared conclusively. Donor CMV infection status was unknown, potentially confounding age-related changes in expanded clonotypes. As age increased, observed TCR beta diversity per million T cells dropped in a roughly linear way, and a significant reduction was already evident by age about 40.

Turning to this clonotype: No antigen is known for it. Qualities for individual bases were not recorded, and no much larger clone is one base off.

The CDR3 goes from the cysteine to the phenylalanine over 16 residues. Only CDR3 DNA is held: 48 bases, read in frame from base 1. Sequences SGHDT (CDR1) and YYEEEE (CDR2) are obtained from the germline V gene. V is pared back by 1 base and J by 1 base, with 12 bases lying between the germline termini. The library was made by 5' RACE. Instrument on record: Illumina HiSeq 2500. A second PCR of roughly 7 to 12 cycles was run with a J-beta primer mix and a sample-barcoded 5' primer. Each TCR beta cDNA molecule received a unique molecular identifier from a template-switch 5' adaptor carrying 12 random nucleotides. At least 2.5 million CDR3-containing paired-end reads were obtained from each sample. First-strand cDNA was synthesized from all RNA with the Mint cDNA synthesis kit, primed by a TRBC-specific oligonucleotide. Following uracil-DNA glycosylase treatment, all cDNA underwent a first 18-cycle PCR with the universal primers M1SS and BC2_uni_R. The study's own analysis went as follows. For normalization, 1 million high-quality reads were randomly selected from each sample, with every read carrying a distinct molecular identifier. Instead of being binned into consensus sequences, reads that shared molecular identifiers were thrown out. MiTCR, run with a Q25 quality threshold and the strictest error-elimination algorithm, handled CDR3 identification, clonotype clustering and error correction. A nonparametric unseen species model with Euler transformation was used to estimate lower-bound total TCR beta diversity. TCRdb's own reprocessing of the public reads used fastp at Q25 and MiXCR and kept productive beta chains. Here each entry gathers all rows of one CDR3 protein and keeps the most common genes and DNA. The V and J calls here are based on TCRdb, not the publication. For this sample there are about 720,000 distinct CDR3 sequences; 22% appear just once. 22% of the sample goes to the ten largest clones.

The origin of this receptor is a man in his 70s in good health. The chain is encoded by TRBV5-6 joined to TRBJ1-5; TRBD1 might be the D gene, on 5 matching bases. Sequenced: blood. For the CDR3, the sequence is CASSLYTGSSNQPQHF. The nucleotide sequence reads as follows: TGTGCCAGCAGCTTGTATACAGGTTCGAGCAATCAGCCCCAGCATTTT.